Below, 9 T cell receptor beta chains from the same sample are listed, as sequenced in a study of T-cell reconstitution after alpha-beta-depleted transplantation in children. Using unique molecular identifiers, the investigators prepared the TCRbeta library. MiXCR, applied by TCRdb to the PCR reads, yields one record per CDR3 protein. This table has around 600,000 distinct CDR3 sequences, under 30% appearing once. Sequenced material: PBMCs, mostly from graft donor cells, taken 360 days after TCRalphabeta/CD19-depleted stem cell transplant. Receptors originate from a boy in the first two years of life who had a stem cell transplant for acute myeloid leukemia, so the T cells may come from the graft donor.

This chain joins TRBV6-2 or TRBV6-3 and TRBJ2-3; 10 bases are a match to TRBD2. The germline gives CDR1 MNHEY, CDR2 SVGEGT. The CDR3 is 14 amino acids. V shed 8 bases, J shed 2 bases, and the junction held 4 bases outside the gene matches. The CDR3 region is CASLGLATTDTQYF. CDR3 sequence (DNA): TGTGCCAGCTTGGGACTAGCGACCACAGATACGCAGTATTTT.

This sequence joins TRBV12-3 or TRBV12-4 and TRBJ2-6, with D tentatively TRBD2 (5 bases). The CDR3 sequence is 15 residues long. Trimming stripped 4 bases from V and 0 bases from J, with 7 bases between. CDR3 sequence: CASSSGNSGANVLTF. The CDR3 nucleotides read TGTGCCAGCAGTTCCGGGAACTCTGGGGCCAACGTCCTGACTTTC.

This clonotype came up many times. The gene calls are TRBV12-3 or TRBV12-4 and TRBJ2-3; maybe TRBD2 (6 bases). V lost 1 base and J lost 10, with 12 bases in between. The CDR3 runs 13 residues. CDR3: CASSLGGLAPQYF. DNA of the CDR3: TGTGCCAGCAGTTTAGGAGGGCTAGCGCCGCAGTATTTT.

This clonotype was observed many times. The DNA for the CDR3 is TGTGCCAGCAGTCCGCGGTTCTTCTACAATGAGCAGTTCTTC. Translated: CASSPRFFYNEQFF. The rearrangement joins TRBV6-1 to TRBJ2-1; D gene unclear. The germline CDR1 and CDR2 sequences are MNHNS and SASEGT. The V and J ends lost 5 bases and 3 bases respectively, with 11 bases between them. This CDR3 contains 14 residues.

This clonotype turned up a few times. The chain employs TRBV6-1 and TRBJ2-3, with D possibly TRBD1 on 6 matching bases. The CDR3 runs 14 residues. Trimming left V 6 bases short and J 2 bases short, with 12 bases between. Germline CDR1 is MNHNS and CDR2 is SASEGT. This CDR3 reads CASRRDTHTDTQYF. The CDR3 region has the DNA TGTGCCAGCAGGAGGGACACGCACACAGATACGCAGTATTTT.

This chain uses TRBV7-7 with TRBJ2-1, with D possibly matching TRBD1 (5 bases). Trimming removed 5 bases at V and 2 bases at J, with 16 bases between. From germline, CDR1 is SSHAT and CDR2 FNYEAQ (reference sequence). The CDR3 loop spans 16 amino acids. As DNA, the CDR3 is TGTGCCAGCAGCCGCGGTGGGCCAGGGACCTACAATGAGCAGTTCTTC. It encodes CASSRGGPGTYNEQFF.

This clonotype was seen a handful of times. V usage is TRBV3-1 and J usage is TRBJ2-1; TRBD2 agrees at 8 bases. This CDR3 has 16 residues. V shed 1 base and J 6 bases; nucleotides not matched to a gene: 8. Germline-derived CDR1 and CDR2 are LGHDT and YNNKEL (reference sequence). CDR3 region: CASSQVSSGDRNEQFF. CDR3 sequence (DNA): TGTGCCAGCAGCCAAGTAAGTAGCGGGGATCGCAATGAGCAGTTCTTC.

This clonotype was detected many times. The rearrangement uses TRBV7-9 and TRBJ2-3; 7 bases map to TRBD2. The junction had 8 bases not matched to a gene; V was cut back by 5 bases and J by 0 bases. The CDR3 has 16 amino acids. Germline V gene sequence: CDR1 SEHNR, CDR2 FQNEAQ (reference sequence). The CDR3: CASSDLAAFSTDTQYF. CDR3 DNA: TGTGCCAGCAGCGATCTAGCGGCTTTTAGCACAGATACGCAGTATTTT.

This clonotype showed up just a few times. As DNA, the CDR3 is TGTGCCAGCAGTTACTCGCGAAGGGGGCTAGTTTACCCTGAAGCTTTCTTT. Its protein is CASSYSRRGLVYPEAFF. This chain joins TRBV6-5 and TRBJ1-1; 7 bases match TRBD1. V lost 0 bases and J lost 6; bases outside the gene matches: 13. This CDR3 region has 17 residues. Germline lookup yields CDR1 MNHEY and CDR2 SVGAGI.